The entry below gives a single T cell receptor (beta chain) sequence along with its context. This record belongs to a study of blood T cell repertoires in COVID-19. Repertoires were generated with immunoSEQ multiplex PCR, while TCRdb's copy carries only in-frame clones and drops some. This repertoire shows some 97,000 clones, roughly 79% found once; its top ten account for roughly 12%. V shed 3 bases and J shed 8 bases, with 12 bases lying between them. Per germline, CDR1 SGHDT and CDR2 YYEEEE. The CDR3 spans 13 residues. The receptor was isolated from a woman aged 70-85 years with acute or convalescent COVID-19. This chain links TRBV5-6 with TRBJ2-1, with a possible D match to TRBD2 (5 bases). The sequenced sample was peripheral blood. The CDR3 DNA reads TGTGCCAGCAGCTCCGGGCCGGGGTATGAGCAGTTCTTC. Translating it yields CASSSGPGYEQFF.